This TCR beta chain was captured by sequencing in a study of control samples from healthy donors and cancer patients (dated by TCRdb to the early 2020s). For this clone: Its antigen target is currently unknown. There are no base qualities to consult, and no much larger clone falls within one base.

The library was produced with the immunoSEQ multiplex PCR assay. TCRdb's version of the immuneACCESS table is confined to in-frame rearrangements and falls short of the full clone set. An unresolved V gene accounts for under half of the shortfall where checked; the remainder is of unknown origin. The sample table records approximately 230,000 clones; about four fifths of these occur just once. The ten largest clones take up about an eighth of the sample. At the junction V is shortened by 2 bases and J by 1 base; bases outside the gene matches: 6. Spanning cysteine to phenylalanine, the CDR3 consists of 16 amino acids. Here the CDR3 DNA is all that survives: 48 bases in frame from base 1. For CDR1 and CDR2, the germline V gene (reference sequence) lists LNHNV and YYDKDF.

Rearrangement joined TRBV15 to TRBJ1-1, with 8 bases matching TRBD1. Sequencing used PBMCs. The receptor's source is a woman aged 55 to 70 with lung cancer. The bases read TGTGCCACCAGCAGACAAAAAGGACAGGGGAACACTGAAGCTTTCTTT. Its amino acids are CATSRQKGQGNTEAFF.